These 26 T cell receptor beta chains share one sample of origin, sequenced in a study of blood T cell repertoires in COVID-19 (dated by TCRdb to 2018 to 2020). Libraries were built with the immunoSEQ multiplex PCR assay. TCRdb carries this immuneACCESS record with in-frame sequences only. Its versions omit some clonotypes, under half of them owing to an unresolved V gene in the studies checked, with the rest unexplained. The table for this sample lists under 200,000 clones; about 80% of them were counted only once. The biggest ten clones account for 5.5% to 8.5% of the sample. The specimen sequenced was peripheral blood. These receptors came from a man in his 60s with acute or convalescent COVID-19.

The rearrangement uses TRBV5-1 and TRBJ1-1; D possibly corresponds to TRBD1 (6 bases). CDR1 SGHRS and CDR2 YFSETQ come from the germline V gene. V dropped 1 base and J dropped 5 bases, with 15 bases sitting between them. The CDR3 spans 15 residues. CDR3 DNA: TGCGCCAGCAGCTTGACCGGCCCAGGGGAGACTGAAGCTTTCTTT. This translates into CASSLTGPGETEAFF.

This clone occurred many times. J is TRBJ2-7 and V is TRBV4-1, with 9 bases aligning to TRBD1. After removal of 3 bases from V and 6 bases from J, the junction contained 9 bases not matched to a gene. CDR1 is MGHRA and CDR2 is YSYEKL in the germline V gene. This CDR3 comprises 15 residues. The CDR3 sequence: CASSQSGTGLGEQYF. In nucleotides, the CDR3 is TGCGCCAGCAGCCAGTCCGGGACAGGGCTTGGCGAGCAGTACTTC.

The chain recombines TRBV11-2 with TRBJ2-1; 7 bases agree with TRBD2. In germline, CDR1 is SGHAT, CDR2 FQNNGV. After removal of 3 bases from V and 6 bases from J, the junction contained 11 bases not matched to a gene. The CDR3 totals 16 residues. CDR3 sequence: CASSFYARQRGNEQFF. CDR3 in DNA: TGTGCCAGCAGCTTTTACGCGAGACAGCGGGGCAATGAGCAGTTCTTC. The complete variable domain, with remaining parts taken from reference TRBV11-2 and TRBJ2-1, reads EAGVAQSPRYKIIEKRQSVAFWCNPISGHATLYWYQQILGQGPKLLIQFQNNGVVDDSQLPKDRFSAERLKGVDSTLKIQPAKLEDSAVYLCASSFYARQRGNEQFFGPGTRLTVL.

The chain joins TRBV12-5 to TRBJ1-3; no reliable D call. Germline lookup yields CDR1 LGHNT and CDR2 FRNRAP. The CDR3 contains 15 residues. Trimming took 1 base from V and 0 from J, leaving 7 bases between them. The CDR3 region has the DNA TGTGCTAGTGGTTTGGGAGTGAACTCTGGAAACACCATATATTTT. This sequence encodes CASGLGVNSGNTIYF.

The chain has TRBV5-6 and TRBJ2-7, with D perhaps matching TRBD2 (6 bases). V dropped 4 bases and J dropped 7 bases, with 21 bases sitting between them. Germline V lookup: CDR1 SGHDT, CDR2 YYEEEE. The CDR3 spans 15 residues. CDR3 region: CASSPSPTGDEEQYF. The CDR3 DNA reads as TGTGCCAGCAGCCCCTCCCCGACGGGGGACGAAGAGCAGTACTTC.

The rearrangement uses TRBV2 and TRBJ1-6, with D perhaps matching TRBD1 (6 bases). CDR3 size: 14 residues. Trimming pared 11 bases from V and 10 bases from J, leaving 21 bases between. Germline assignment: CDR1 SNHLY and CDR2 FYNNEI. Here the CDR3 reads CASSPQGGISPLHF. CDR3 in DNA: TGTGCCTCGTCCCCCCAAGGGGGAATCTCACCCCTCCACTTT. The entire variable domain, with the rest obtained from reference TRBV2 and TRBJ1-6, is as follows: EPEVTQTPSHQVTQMGQEVILRCVPISNHLYFYWYRQILGQKVEFLVSFYNNEISEKSEIFDDQFSVERPDGSNFTLKIRSTKLEDSAMYFCASSPQGGISPLHFGNGTRLTVT.

The V and J genes are TRBV9 and TRBJ2-7; tentatively, D is TRBD1 (6 bases). CDR1 and CDR2 (germline): SGDLS, YYNGEE. This CDR3 has 13 amino acids. V shed 3 bases and J shed 8 bases, with 15 bases lying between them. The CDR3 is CASSASSQGQQYF. DNA for the CDR3: TGTGCCAGCAGCGCGTCCTCACAGGGCCAGCAGTACTTC.

The chain employs TRBV29-1 and TRBJ2-1; TRBD2 is a possible D gene (5 bases). The ends were cut back, 6 bases at V and 0 bases at J, with 9 bases in the middle. Germline CDR1 is SQVTM and CDR2 is ANQGSEA. The CDR3 extends over 13 amino acids. This CDR3 reads CSVRGYSYNEQFF. CDR3 DNA sequence: TGCAGCGTCCGGGGATACTCCTACAATGAGCAGTTCTTC.

This chain joins TRBV6-1 and TRBJ2-1, with D maybe TRBD2 (6 bases). The CDR3 covers 16 residues. The germline V gene has CDR1 MNHNS and CDR2 SASEGT. Trimming removed 4 bases from V and 2 bases from J, with 15 bases in between. The CDR3 is CASSGMWGRPYNEQFF. The CDR3 DNA is TGTGCCAGCAGTGGTATGTGGGGGAGGCCCTACAATGAGCAGTTCTTC.

The V gene is TRBV2, the J gene TRBJ2-7; 7 bases match TRBD2. This CDR3 contains 13 residues. The germline V gene encodes CDR1 SNHLY and CDR2 FYNNEI. The junction had 6 bases not matched to a gene; V was cut back by 8 bases and J by 2 bases. DNA of the CDR3: TGTGCCAGCTTAAACGGGAGGACCTACGAGCAGTACTTC. Protein sequence: CASLNGRTYEQYF.

The sample holds a few counts of this clone. This rearrangement joins TRBV6-6 to TRBJ1-1, with 7 bases matching TRBD1. Germline V gives CDR1 MNHNY, CDR2 SVGAGI (reference sequence). With V trimmed by 5 bases and J by 10 bases, 22 bases remained unmatched. This CDR3 has 17 amino acids. CDR3 DNA: TGTGCCAGCAGTCGACAGTCGCCAACAGGGGCGTCAGTGGGAGCTTTCTTT. Its protein product is CASSRQSPTGASVGAFF.

V usage is TRBV7-2 and J usage is TRBJ2-2; 11 nucleotides line up with TRBD1. CDR1 and CDR2 from the germline V gene are SGHTA and FQGNSA. V dropped 6 bases and J dropped 7; count of bases not matched to a gene: 10. The CDR3 consists of 16 residues. The CDR3 loop is CASSPSGTGGGGELFF. CDR3 DNA sequence: TGTGCCAGCAGTCCCTCCGGGACAGGGGGTGGCGGGGAGCTGTTTTTT.

This clone turned up a few times. The chain employs TRBV11-2 and TRBJ2-3; 7 bases match TRBD2. The CDR3 has 17 residues. Germline-derived CDR1 and CDR2 are SGHAT and FQNNGV. The trim removed 5 bases at V and 2 bases at J, leaving 13 bases unmatched. In nucleotides, the CDR3 is TGTGCCAGCAGCCTCGGTCGGGACTATACTTTCACAGATACGCAGTATTTT. It yields the protein CASSLGRDYTFTDTQYF.

The chain recombines TRBV9 with TRBJ2-1; 12 bases match TRBD2. Germline V gives CDR1 SGDLS, CDR2 YYNGEE. The CDR3 extends over 16 amino acids. The V and J ends lost 0 bases and 9 bases, in that order; junction bases with no gene match: 7. CDR3 amino acids: CASSVDLAGGVSEQFF. CDR3 nucleotide sequence: TGTGCCAGCAGCGTAGATCTAGCGGGAGGGGTCAGTGAGCAGTTCTTC.

The sample holds one count of this clone. J is TRBJ2-3 and V is TRBV7-9, with TRBD2 matching over 11 bases. The V and J ends lost 1 base and 2 bases, in that order; junction bases with no gene match: 2. Germline CDR1 SEHNR, CDR2 FQNEAQ (reference sequence). The CDR3 has 16 amino acids. CDR3 region: CASSLGTSGFTDTQYF. The CDR3 coding sequence is TGTGCCAGCAGCTTAGGGACTAGCGGGTTCACAGATACGCAGTATTTT.

The CDR3 DNA reads TGTGCCAGCAGTGATTCTAGCGGGGGGGCGGAGACCCAGTACTTC. Its translation: CASSDSSGGAETQYF. The rearrangement joins TRBV6-1 to TRBJ2-5; 12 nucleotides match TRBD2. The CDR3 is 15 residues long. The germline V gene encodes CDR1 MNHNS and CDR2 SASEGT. V was clipped by 3 bases and J by 5 bases; unmatched bases: 4.

The rearrangement uses TRBV2 and TRBJ1-5; D is undetermined. V shed 8 bases and J shed 9 bases, with 14 bases lying between them. CDR1 is SNHLY, CDR2 FYNNEI, per germline. The CDR3 consists of 12 residues. The CDR3 sequence is CASGMTRGPQHF. The CDR3 bases are TGTGCCAGCGGGATGACTCGGGGGCCCCAGCATTTT.

This clone was picked up a small number of times. The chain couples TRBV4-1 to TRBJ2-1, with 10 bases lining up with TRBD1. Trimming at V came to 6 bases and at J to 6 bases, leaving 8 bases not matched to a gene. From germline, CDR1 is MGHRA and CDR2 YSYEKL. The length of the CDR3 is 15 residues. CDR3 nucleotides: TGCGCCAGCAGTCCTTGGGACAGGGGCGTCAATGAGCAGTTCTTC. Its protein product is CASSPWDRGVNEQFF.

A word on this clone: Different DNA sequences within this sample yield the same CDR3. V is TRBV20-1 and J is TRBJ1-3; possible D gene TRBD1, 5 bases. Trimming left V 6 bases short and J 0 bases short, with 18 bases between. CDR1 and CDR2 (germline): DFQATT, SNEGSKA (reference sequence). CDR3 size: 16 residues. CDR3 region: CSASGGGSSSGNTIYF. The DNA of the CDR3 is TGCAGTGCGAGTGGGGGGGGTTCGAGCTCTGGAAACACCATATATTTT.

The chain uses TRBV7-3 and TRBJ1-1; maybe TRBD1 (5 bases). The V gene lost 5 bases and the J gene lost 1 base, with 14 bases spanning the gap. Looked up from germline, CDR1 is SGHTA and CDR2 is FQGTGA. This CDR3 comprises 15 residues. The CDR3 sequence is CASSPTQAPNTEAFF. CDR3 in DNA: TGTGCCAGCAGCCCAACACAGGCCCCGAACACTGAAGCTTTCTTT.

V is TRBV20-1 and J is TRBJ2-1; 7 nucleotides agree with TRBD2. The trim removed 6 bases at V and 5 bases at J, leaving 1 base unmatched. Germline loops: CDR1 DFQATT, CDR2 SNEGSKA (reference sequence). This CDR3 spans 11 amino acids. This CDR3 is CSAGTNNEQFF. The CDR3, as DNA: TGCAGTGCCGGGACTAACAATGAGCAGTTCTTC.

The chain couples TRBV3-1 (or the pseudogene TRBV3-2) to TRBJ2-3, with 16 bases lining up with TRBD2. The CDR3 loop spans 17 amino acids. Trimming at V came to 4 bases and at J to 6 bases, leaving 7 bases not matched to a gene. The V gene's germline CDR1 is LGHDT and CDR2 YNNKEL (reference sequence). The CDR3 protein is CASSLLGLAGGPDTQYF. The CDR3 DNA reads as TGTGCCAGCAGCCTACTGGGACTAGCGGGGGGGCCGGATACGCAGTATTTT.

The gene calls are TRBV21-1 and TRBJ1-3. TRBV21-1 is a known pseudogene. This CDR3 spans 16 amino acids. CDR3 in DNA: TGTGCCAGCAACCAGGGACTGCCTAACTCTGGAAACACCATATATTTT. It codes for CASNQGLPNSGNTIYF.

This clone occurred a few times. The chain links TRBV7-9 to TRBJ1-2; 8 bases match TRBD1. This CDR3 has 15 residues. The V segment lost 1 base and the J segment 4 bases; nucleotides outside the gene matches: 5. The germline V gene has CDR1 SEHNR and CDR2 FQNEAQ (reference sequence). Here the CDR3 DNA reads TGTGCCAGCAGCTTAGTGGGACAGGAGCTCTATGGCTACACCTTC. It encodes CASSLVGQELYGYTF. Looking up the rest from reference TRBV7-9 and TRBJ1-2 gives the full variable domain: DTGVSQNPRHKITKRGQNVTFRCDPISEHNRLYWYRQTLGQGPEFLTYFQNEAQLEKSRLLSDRFSAERPKGSFSTLEIQRTEQGDSAMYLCASSLVGQELYGYTFGSGTRLTVV.

The chain couples TRBV10-3 to TRBJ2-1, with D maybe TRBD1 (6 bases). CDR3 length: 13 residues. Germline V lookup: CDR1 ENHRY, CDR2 SYGVKD. V was shortened by 3 bases and J by 4 bases, with 7 bases between the two germline ends. CDR3: CAISDQGYNEQFF. CDR3 sequence (DNA): TGTGCCATCAGTGATCAGGGGTACAATGAGCAGTTCTTC.

This chain links TRBV10-3 with TRBJ1-1; the D is unclear. The V end was cut by 5 bases, the J end by 0 bases, with 31 bases between. Germline V gene sequence: CDR1 ENHRY, CDR2 SYGVKD. The length of the CDR3 is 21 residues. This CDR3 is CAISYSNFQERLETMNTEAFF. The CDR3 DNA follows: TGTGCCATCAGTTATTCTAACTTTCAGGAGAGACTAGAAACCATGAACACTGAAGCTTTCTTT.